The 15 T cell receptor beta chains presented below share a single source sample, sequenced in a study of Ad26.COV2.S vaccination and SARS-CoV-2 variants. Treatment of the sample: around 19 received Ad26.COV2.S at low or high dose, single or two shots; roughly five received placebo; per-sample allocation not given. Samples were taken on day 63 after the first vaccine or placebo injection. Some clones are missing from TCRdb's copy, which holds only in-frame ones; the method was immunoSEQ multiplex PCR. The sample lists about 410,000 clones, about 85% occurring once. The material was peripheral blood, obtained in a trial of Ad26.COV2.S vaccine versus placebo. The receptors were sampled from a person aged 18-60 years who received the Ad26.COV2.S COVID-19 vaccine or a placebo.

This clone was recorded only once. This chain joins TRBV10-3 and TRBJ2-2; the D is unclear. This CDR3 is built from 14 residues. Trimming stripped 6 bases from V and 1 base from J, with 9 bases between. Germline V CDR1 and CDR2: ENHRY, SYGVKD. The chain's CDR3 is CAIRRWLNTGELFF. Written as DNA, the CDR3 is TGTGCCATCAGAAGATGGTTGAACACCGGGGAGCTGTTTTTT.

The V gene is TRBV6-1, the J gene TRBJ1-2; D might be TRBD1 (6 bases). In germline, CDR1 is MNHNS, CDR2 SASEGT. This CDR3 region has 16 residues. The germline V and J ends were trimmed by 3 bases and 6 bases, with 20 bases remaining between them. The CDR3 DNA is TGTGCCAGCAGTGATTCGAATCGCAGGGGTAGCCATGGCTACACCTTC. Protein product: CASSDSNRRGSHGYTF.

The chain combines TRBV7-8 with TRBJ1-5, with D hard to call. Trimming removed 0 bases at V and 7 bases at J, with 13 bases between. The CDR3 contains 15 residues. Germline CDR1 reads SGHVS; CDR2 reads FQNEAQ. The CDR3 bases are TGTGCCAGCAGCTTAGCGGTGGGGAACGGGCAGCCCCAGCATTTT. Its translation is CASSLAVGNGQPQHF.

V usage is TRBV12-3 or TRBV12-4 and J usage is TRBJ2-1; D remains ambiguous. The CDR3 spans 12 residues. V lost 1 base and J 12 bases, leaving 10 bases between the germline ends. The CDR3 reads CASSLGGWTQFF. For the CDR3, the DNA is TGTGCCAGCAGTTTAGGGGGATGGACGCAGTTCTTC.

The genes are TRBV6-2 or TRBV6-3 and TRBJ2-7; no clear D gene. The germline gives CDR1 MNHEY, CDR2 SVGEGT. V lost 2 bases, J lost 7 bases, and 12 bases lay in between. The CDR3 is 13 amino acids. CDR3 in DNA: TGTGCCAGCAGTTACGACTTGGCTGGGGAGCAGTACTTC. This sequence encodes CASSYDLAGEQYF.

The chain has TRBV7-2 and TRBJ2-7, with a tentative D call TRBD1 (5 bases). The V end lost 5 bases, the J end lost 2 bases, and 13 bases lay between the germline ends. Germline V lookup: CDR1 SGHTA, CDR2 FQGNSA. This CDR3 contains 14 residues. CDR3 DNA: TGTGCCAGCAGCCGCATGATGGGGCCCTACGAGCAGTACTTC. Amino acid sequence: CASSRMMGPYEQYF.

The CDR3 loop is CASSESRGAAFF. The CDR3 DNA reads as TGTGCCAGCAGTGAATCGAGGGGGGCCGCTTTCTTT. The chain joins TRBV25-1 to TRBJ1-1; possibly TRBD1 for D (6 bases). This CDR3 has 12 residues. Germline V gives CDR1 MGHDK, CDR2 SYGVNS. The V gene lost 1 base and the J gene lost 11 bases, with 11 bases spanning the gap.

The genes are TRBV15 and TRBJ2-7; D perhaps matches TRBD1 (6 bases). The CDR3 has 14 amino acids. In germline, CDR1 is LNHNV, CDR2 YYDKDF (reference sequence). The V and J ends lost 4 bases and 3 bases respectively, with 13 bases between them. The CDR3 nucleotides read TGTGCCACCAGCATTGGGACAACTATCTACGAGCAGTACTTC. Protein sequence: CATSIGTTIYEQYF.

The CDR3, as DNA: TGTGCCAGCAGTTACTCGCAGGGTATGAGAAACACCATATATTTT. The encoded protein is CASSYSQGMRNTIYF. This chain joins TRBV6-5 and TRBJ1-3; D may be TRBD1 (5 bases). Looked up from germline, CDR1 is MNHEY and CDR2 is SVGAGI. V gave up 0 bases and J gave up 5 bases, with 11 bases separating them. This CDR3 contains 15 residues.

The V and J genes are TRBV2 and TRBJ2-1; 12 bases line up with TRBD1. Germline V CDR1 and CDR2: SNHLY, FYNNEI. Germline trimming cut 1 base from V and 5 bases from J; bases unmatched to any gene: 3. This CDR3 has 16 residues. The CDR3 DNA sequence: TGTGCCAGCAGTGAAGGGGGACAGGGGGCTGACAATGAGCAGTTCTTC. It specifies CASSEGGQGADNEQFF.

This clone was observed a handful of times. V is TRBV4-2 and J is TRBJ2-2; a weak D match, TRBD2 (6 bases). The germline V and J ends were trimmed by 0 bases and 0 bases, with 8 bases remaining between them. The CDR3 covers 16 residues. Germline V gene lookup returns CDR1 LGHNA and CDR2 YNFKEQ. CDR3 sequence (DNA): TGTGCCAGCAGCCAAGAGCCTAGCGCGAACACCGGGGAGCTGTTTTTT. Residues: CASSQEPSANTGELFF.

This chain connects TRBV19 to TRBJ2-7; D tentatively reads TRBD1 or TRBD2 (5 bases each). The CDR3 has 14 residues. Trimming removed 5 bases from V and 2 bases from J, with 13 bases in between. Germline-derived CDR1 and CDR2 are LNHDA and SQIVND (reference sequence). CDR3 nucleotide sequence: TGTGCCAGTAGTTTGGGGACGGAGACCTACGAGCAGTACTTC. Encoded protein: CASSLGTETYEQYF.

This clone was seen only once. The junction shows a germline mismatch at one end, possibly a read error. CDR3 residues: CASSLPVRF. The CDR3 nucleotides read TGTGCCAGCAGCTTGCCGGTACGCTTC. The chain uses TRBV5-8 and TRBJ1-2, with no clear D. CDR3 length: 9 amino acids. The V gene's germline CDR1 is SGHTS and CDR2 YDEGEE.

The chain links TRBV4-1 to TRBJ1-2; D is perhaps TRBD1 (5 bases). The V and J ends lost 6 bases and 1 base respectively, with 15 bases between them. Germline lookup yields CDR1 MGHRA and CDR2 YSYEKL. This CDR3 is built from 15 residues. CDR3 loop: CASRSPGRLNYGYTF. Written as DNA, the CDR3 is TGCGCCAGCAGATCACCGGGACGGCTTAACTATGGCTACACCTTC.

The rearrangement links TRBV7-9 to TRBJ2-2; D gene unclear. The CDR3 contains 14 residues. V was pared by 1 base and J by 5 bases, with 8 bases between. Germline lookup yields CDR1 SEHNR and CDR2 FQNEAQ (reference sequence). The CDR3 sequence: CASSLVGRTGELFF. The CDR3 DNA follows: TGTGCCAGCAGCTTAGTTGGACGGACCGGGGAGCTGTTTTTT.